This T cell receptor beta chain was identified in a study of siplizumab effects on memory and regulatory T cells. V lost 2 bases to trimming and J lost 4 bases; unmatched junction nucleotides: 7. CDR1 MNHEY and CDR2 SMNVEV come from the germline V gene (reference sequence). The CDR3 covers 15 residues. Libraries were prepared by immunoSEQ multiplex PCR; TCRdb keeps only in-frame clonotypes and omits some of them. This sample has some 100,000 clones, with about 92% found just once. The chain carries TRBV27 and TRBJ2-7, with TRBD1 matching over 8 bases. Specimen: Tregs sorted from blood. The clonotype was recovered from a human donor in good health. The CDR3 protein is CASSLMDRDRYEQYF. CDR3 bases: TGTGCCAGCAGTTTAATGGACAGGGATCGGTACGAGCAGTACTTC.